These 25 T cell receptor beta chains were sequenced from one sample in a study of cytomegalovirus exposure and HLA in healthy donors. A multiplex PCR was run with 60 Vbeta primers and 13 Jbeta primers. Measured with immunoSEQ multiplex PCR; TCRdb has only the in-frame clones, and not every one. The profile shows approximately 210,000 clones, 85% to 90% of them singletons. Sequenced: PBMCs. These receptors all come from a man aged 25-45 years in good health and CMV-seronegative.

The chain couples TRBV4-3 to TRBJ1-3, with D unclear. V lost 0 bases to trimming and J lost 1 base, with 7 bases between them. The CDR3 is 15 amino acids. The germline CDR1 and CDR2 sequences are LGHNA and YSLEER. The CDR3 sequence is CASSQDRGSGNTIYF. The CDR3 coding sequence is TGCGCCAGCAGCCAAGACAGAGGGTCTGGAAACACCATATATTTT.

CDR3 coding DNA: TGTGCCAGCAGCGGTCGGCGGGGAGAGACCCAGTACTTC. Translated, it gives CASSGRRGETQYF. This rearrangement joins TRBV5-4 to TRBJ2-5, with D possibly TRBD2 on 6 matching bases. Germline V gene lookup returns CDR1 SGHNT and CDR2 YYREEE (reference sequence). Trimming took 4 bases from V and 4 from J, leaving 11 bases between them. This CDR3 region has 13 residues.

J is TRBJ2-7 and V is TRBV6-5; 8 bases match TRBD1. J gave up 4 bases and V 4 bases, and 9 bases lay outside the gene matches. The CDR3 is made up of 15 amino acids. Germline CDR1 reads MNHEY; CDR2 reads SVGAGI. The CDR3 sequence is CASSSPAGGFYEQYF. DNA of the CDR3: TGTGCCAGCAGTTCCCCGGCAGGGGGCTTTTACGAGCAGTACTTC.

The chain couples TRBV2 to TRBJ2-7, with a tentative D call TRBD2 (7 bases). This CDR3 region has 16 residues. The V gene's germline CDR1 is SNHLY and CDR2 FYNNEI. V dropped 7 bases and J dropped 6 bases, with 25 bases sitting between them. The CDR3 DNA reads TGTGCCAGCACCTATTCGGGTGGGGGGGCCTCCGCCGAGCAGTACTTC. Its protein product is CASTYSGGGASAEQYF.

The chain combines TRBV5-1 with TRBJ2-1; 10 bases fit TRBD2. Trimming took 0 bases from V and 7 from J; bases not matched to a gene: 10. The V gene's germline CDR1 is SGHRS and CDR2 YFSETQ. The CDR3 spans 17 residues. This CDR3 is CASSLAVAGGGANEQFF. The CDR3 nucleotides are TGCGCCAGCAGCTTGGCGGTAGCGGGGGGAGGGGCTAATGAGCAGTTCTTC.

V gene TRBV4-2 combines with J gene TRBJ2-5; weak D call: TRBD2 (5 bases). V lost 1 base and J lost 2, with 17 bases in between. CDR1 and CDR2 from the germline V gene are LGHNA and YNFKEQ. The CDR3 runs 17 residues. CDR3 sequence: CASSQAPRLEAQETQYF. The CDR3 bases are TGTGCCAGCAGCCAAGCCCCGCGGTTGGAGGCACAAGAGACCCAGTACTTC.

The chain uses TRBV28 and TRBJ2-7; D not certain. Trimming removed 5 bases from V and 3 bases from J, with 14 bases in between. This CDR3 has 14 residues. Per germline, CDR1 MDHEN and CDR2 SYDVKM. As DNA, the CDR3 is TGTGCCAGCAGTGCCTTGGTCCCGGGCTACGAGCAGTACTTC. Its protein product is CASSALVPGYEQYF.

V is TRBV6-1 and J is TRBJ2-2; 7 positions match TRBD1. The CDR3 spans 13 residues. CDR1 is MNHNS and CDR2 is SASEGT in the germline V gene. J lost 1 base, V lost 11 bases, and 4 bases had no gene match. CDR3 amino acids: CADQGENTGELFF. The CDR3 nucleotides are TGTGCCGACCAGGGGGAGAACACCGGGGAGCTGTTTTTT.

A note on this clone: The junction and the germline gene differ at one end; a read error may be behind it. The V gene is TRBV5-1, the J gene TRBJ2-1, with D unclear. Germline V gene data show CDR1 as SGHRS and CDR2 as YFSETQ. CDR3 size: 14 residues. Here the CDR3 DNA reads TGCGCCAGCAGCTTGGGTGTCTCCTCCAATGAGCAGTTCTTC. Its protein product is CASSLGVSSNEQFF.

The rearrangement links TRBV27 to TRBJ1-1, with 8 bases fitting TRBD1. The CDR3 totals 13 residues. The germline gives CDR1 MNHEY, CDR2 SMNVEV (reference sequence). V was clipped by 8 bases and J by 4 bases; unmatched bases: 6. CDR3 nucleotide sequence: TGTGCCAGCCGGACAGGGATGGGCACTGAAGCTTTCTTT. This codes for CASRTGMGTEAFF.

The chain combines TRBV6-6 with TRBJ2-5; 8 nucleotides align to TRBD1. Matching the DNA end better, TRBJ2-7 makes the J call doubtful. The germline V gene encodes CDR1 MNHNY and CDR2 SVGAGI (reference sequence). This CDR3 region has 15 residues. The CDR3 DNA is TGTGCCAGCAGTCAAGGACAGGGTACGTCGAGCGAGCAGTACTTC. Protein product: CASSQGQGTSSEQYF.

This sequence joins TRBV18 and TRBJ2-3; 12 nucleotides line up with TRBD2. This CDR3 region has 16 residues. The junction had 6 bases not matched to a gene; V was cut back by 4 bases and J by 4 bases. Looked up from germline, CDR1 is KGHSH and CDR2 is LQKENI. The CDR3: CASSLLRTSGADTQYF. CDR3 bases: TGTGCCAGCTCACTTTTAAGGACTAGCGGGGCAGATACGCAGTATTTT. The full variable domain, with the rest looked up from reference TRBV18 and TRBJ2-3, is NAGVMQNPRHLVRRRGQEARLRCSPMKGHSHVYWYRQLPEEGLKFMVYLQKENIIDESGMPKERFSAEFPKEGPSILRIQQVVRGDSAAYFCASSLLRTSGADTQYFGPGTRLTVL.

CDR3 nucleotide sequence: TGTGCCAGCAGCCCCCCGCGGGAGGGCGGCGACTCGGAGACCCAGTACTTC. Protein sequence: CASSPPREGGDSETQYF. This chain joins TRBV7-9 and TRBJ2-5; 9 nucleotides align to TRBD2. The trim removed 5 bases at V and 5 bases at J, leaving 15 bases unmatched. Germline V gene sequence: CDR1 SEHNR, CDR2 FQNEAQ (reference sequence). This CDR3 is built from 17 residues.

In its sample, this clone was seen once. The genes are TRBV10-2 and TRBJ2-5; a possible D gene is TRBD1 (6 bases). With the DNA end fitting TRBJ2-7 better, the J assignment may be wrong. This CDR3 has 13 residues. Looked up from germline, CDR1 is WSHSY and CDR2 is SAAADI. The CDR3, as DNA: TGCGCCAGCAGTGACGGGACAACCTACGAGCAGTACTTC. Its protein is CASSDGTTYEQYF.

This chain uses TRBV6-5 with TRBJ1-1; D is undetermined. The V gene lost 2 bases and the J gene lost 3 bases, with 10 bases spanning the gap. The length of the CDR3 is 14 residues. Germline V gene data show CDR1 as MNHEY and CDR2 as SVGAGI. This CDR3 is CASSYQFRDTEAFF. CDR3 nucleotides: TGTGCCAGCAGTTACCAGTTTCGGGACACTGAAGCTTTCTTT.

The chain links TRBV5-1 to TRBJ2-6, with D perhaps TRBD1 (5 bases). The V gene's germline CDR1 is SGHRS and CDR2 YFSETQ. This CDR3 comprises 16 residues. The ends were cut back, 4 bases at V and 0 bases at J, with 11 bases in the middle. The CDR3 DNA follows: TGCGCCAGCAGCGCAGATACAGGCTCTGGGGCCAACGTCCTGACTTTC. It codes for CASSADTGSGANVLTF.

V and J are TRBV28 and TRBJ2-3; 7 positions match TRBD1. V was clipped by 6 bases and J by 3 bases; unmatched bases: 6. This CDR3 region has 14 residues. Per germline, CDR1 MDHEN and CDR2 SYDVKM. CDR3 in amino acids: CASRWTGWTDTQYF. The CDR3 bases are TGTGCCAGCAGGTGGACAGGTTGGACAGATACGCAGTATTTT.

V gene TRBV27 combines with J gene TRBJ2-7, with D possibly TRBD2 on 6 matching bases. The CDR3 is made up of 16 amino acids. V was shortened by 3 bases and J by 1 base, with 16 bases between the two germline ends. The germline V gene has CDR1 MNHEY and CDR2 SMNVEV (reference sequence). The CDR3 DNA is TGTGCCAGCAGTTTTCGTGGACGAGGAGGGTCCTACGAGCAGTACTTC. This translates into CASSFRGRGGSYEQYF.

The chain recombines TRBV5-1 with TRBJ1-1; D is possibly TRBD1 (5 bases). Germline V gives CDR1 SGHRS, CDR2 YFSETQ. The germline V and J ends were trimmed by 1 base and 4 bases, with 11 bases remaining between them. The CDR3 is made up of 14 amino acids. CDR3 nucleotide sequence: TGCGCCAGCAGCTTGTCGGGGGGGGGCACTGAAGCTTTCTTT. Amino acids: CASSLSGGGTEAFF.

The J gene is TRBJ1-1, the V gene TRBV29-1; maybe TRBD1 (5 bases). In germline, CDR1 is SQVTM, CDR2 ANQGSEA. V lost 6 bases and J lost 7, with 18 bases in between. This CDR3 region has 13 residues. CDR3 in amino acids: CSVVGGMENEAFF. The CDR3 DNA sequence: TGCAGCGTGGTCGGGGGTATGGAGAATGAAGCTTTCTTT. The whole variable domain, filled in from reference TRBV29-1 and TRBJ1-1, reads SAVISQKPSRDICQRGTSLTIQCQVDSQVTMMFWYRQQPGQSLTLIATANQGSEATYESGFVIDKFPISRPNLTFSTLTVSNMSPEDSSIYLCSVVGGMENEAFFGQGTRLTVV.

The sample holds a few counts of this clone. This chain uses TRBV5-1 with TRBJ2-3; possibly TRBD1 for D (5 bases). Trimming took off 0 bases at V and 4 bases at J, with 9 bases between the two ends. The CDR3 contains 14 residues. The V gene's germline CDR1 is SGHRS and CDR2 YFSETQ. The CDR3 bases are TGCGCCAGCAGCTTGGGCAGGGTCTCAGATACGCAGTATTTT. It is translated as CASSLGRVSDTQYF.

This rearrangement joins TRBV15 to TRBJ1-1; the D gene is possibly TRBD1 (6 bases). CDR3 length: 16 amino acids. The V end lost 0 bases, the J end lost 7 bases, and 18 bases lay between the germline ends. Germline CDR1 and CDR2: LNHNV and YYDKDF (reference sequence). The CDR3 reads CATSREGWYKGDEAFF. CDR3 bases: TGTGCCACCAGCAGAGAAGGGTGGTATAAGGGGGATGAAGCTTTCTTT.

The rearrangement joins TRBV21-1 to TRBJ2-2; the tabulated D call, TRBD1, remains unverified against the DNA. TRBV21-1 has pseudogene status. The CDR3 loop spans 17 amino acids. The CDR3 nucleotides read TGTGCCAGCAGCAAAGCGCCAGGCAGGGCCTTGGGCGGGGAGCTGTTTTTT. Its translation: CASSKAPGRALGGELFF.

The rearrangement links TRBV4-2 to TRBJ1-4; TRBD1 agrees at 8 bases. With 2 bases clipped from V and 6 bases from J, the junction kept 8 bases outside the gene matches. The CDR3 has 16 residues. Germline CDR1 is LGHNA and CDR2 is YNFKEQ. DNA for the CDR3: TGTGCCAGCAGCCAATGGGCCGGGACAGGAGATGAAAAACTGTTTTTT. Translated: CASSQWAGTGDEKLFF.

The chain recombines TRBV28 with TRBJ1-3; weak D call: TRBD1 (6 bases). V lost 3 bases and J 3 bases, leaving 15 bases between the germline ends. Looked up from germline, CDR1 is MDHEN and CDR2 is SYDVKM. The length of the CDR3 is 16 residues. The CDR3 reads CASSFPNRGGGNTIYF. The CDR3 DNA reads TGTGCCAGCAGTTTCCCAAATCGAGGGGGTGGAAACACCATATATTTT.